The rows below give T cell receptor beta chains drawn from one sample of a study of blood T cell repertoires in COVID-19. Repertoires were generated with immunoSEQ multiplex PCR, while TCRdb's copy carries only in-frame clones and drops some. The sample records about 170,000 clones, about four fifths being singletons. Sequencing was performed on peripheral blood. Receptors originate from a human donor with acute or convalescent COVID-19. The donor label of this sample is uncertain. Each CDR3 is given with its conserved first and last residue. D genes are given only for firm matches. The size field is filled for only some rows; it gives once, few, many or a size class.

DNA: TGTGCCAGCAGCTTAAACGGCGGGAGCGTAGAAAACATTCAGTACTTC; CDR3: CASSLNGGSVENIQYF; D: TRBD2; length: 16; size: NA; J: TRBJ2-4; V: TRBV7-3
DNA: TGTGCCAGCAGCTTGGCCGGGGGGGACTACGAGCAGTACTTC; CDR3: CASSLAGGDYEQYF; D: TRBD2; length: 14; size: NA; J: TRBJ2-7; V: TRBV5-6
DNA: TGTGCCAGCAGTTCAAAAATAGCGGGGGGCGAGCAGTACTTC; CDR3: CASSSKIAGGEQYF; D: TRBD2; length: 14; size: NA; J: TRBJ2-7; V: TRBV9
DNA: TGTGCCAGCAGCTTAGCCCCCCGCGGCAAGAACACTGAAGCTTTCTTT; CDR3: CASSLAPRGKNTEAFF; D: NA; length: 16; size: few; J: TRBJ1-1; V: TRBV7-6
DNA: TGTGCCAGCAGCCTTTCTAGCGGGGGGGCCCGGGAGACCCAGTACTTC; CDR3: CASSLSSGGARETQYF; D: TRBD2; length: 16; size: NA; J: TRBJ2-5; V: TRBV3-1/TRBV3-2
DNA: TGTGCCAGTAGGACCGAGGGCAATGAGCAGTTCTTC; CDR3: CASRTEGNEQFF; D: NA; length: 12; size: NA; J: TRBJ2-1; V: TRBV19
DNA: TGTGCCAGCAGTTACTCCCCAGAGGATCAGCCCCAGCATTTT; CDR3: CASSYSPEDQPQHF; D: NA; length: 14; size: few; J: TRBJ1-5; V: TRBV6-5
DNA: TGTGCCAGCAGTTTAGGGGGGAAAAGCAATCAGCCCCAGCATTTT; CDR3: CASSLGGKSNQPQHF; D: NA; length: 15; size: NA; J: TRBJ1-5; V: TRBV28
DNA: TGTGCCAGCAGTGATACAGGGGGCGGGGAAAAACTGTTTTTT; CDR3: CASSDTGGGEKLFF; D: TRBD1; length: 14; size: NA; J: TRBJ1-4; V: TRBV6-1
DNA: TGTGCCAGCAGCAAAGGGGTCAGGGGGAAGGAAAAACTGTTTTTT; CDR3: CASSKGVRGKEKLFF; D: NA; length: 15; size: NA; J: TRBJ1-4; V: TRBV21-1
DNA: TGTGCCAGCAGCACCCAGGGACAGGGATCCTATGGCTACACCTTC; CDR3: CASSTQGQGSYGYTF; D: TRBD1; length: 15; size: few; J: TRBJ1-2; V: TRBV7-8
DNA: TGTGCCAGCAGGGGACAACCCTATAATTCACCCCTCCACTTT; CDR3: CASRGQPYNSPLHF; D: NA; length: 14; size: NA; J: TRBJ1-6; V: TRBV2
DNA: TGTGCCAGCAGTTACGGAGGGAGCTATGGCTACACCTTC; CDR3: CASSYGGSYGYTF; D: NA; length: 13; size: NA; J: TRBJ1-2; V: TRBV6-5
DNA: TGTGCCAGCAGCAAAGGGATGCCCCCTAGCCCTCTCCCGGAAGGGCCCTACGAGCAGTACTTC; CDR3: CASSKGMPPSPLPEGPYEQYF; D: NA; length: 21; size: NA; J: TRBJ2-7; V: TRBV21-1
DNA: TGTGCCAGCAGCGAGCGGTGGAGACTTAAAGAGACCCAGTACTTC; CDR3: CASSERWRLKETQYF; D: NA; length: 15; size: once; J: TRBJ2-5; V: TRBV9
DNA: TGTGCCAGTCGACAGGGTCTGGTCCGGGGCACTGAAGCTTTCTTT; CDR3: CASRQGLVRGTEAFF; D: TRBD1; length: 15; size: few; J: TRBJ1-1; V: TRBV7-9
DNA: TGTGCCAGCTCACCACGACAGGGTACAGATACGCAGTATTTT; CDR3: CASSPRQGTDTQYF; D: TRBD1; length: 14; size: NA; J: TRBJ2-3; V: TRBV18
DNA: TGTGCCAGCAGCGTAGGGTCTAGCGGGAGGGTACGGAATGAGCAGTTCTTC; CDR3: CASSVGSSGRVRNEQFF; D: TRBD2; length: 17; size: NA; J: TRBJ2-1; V: TRBV9
DNA: TGTGCCAGCAGCCAAGGACAGGATAGCAATCAGCCCCAGCATTTT; CDR3: CASSQGQDSNQPQHF; D: NA; length: 15; size: few; J: TRBJ1-5; V: TRBV4-2
DNA: TGTGCCTGGAGTCGACAGGGTTATGGCTACACCTTC; CDR3: CAWSRQGYGYTF; D: TRBD1; length: 12; size: NA; J: TRBJ1-2; V: TRBV30
DNA: TGTGCCAGCAGCTCCACTAACGGCGCTTCCTACGAGCAGTACTTC; CDR3: CASSSTNGASYEQYF; D: NA; length: 15; size: NA; J: TRBJ2-7; V: TRBV7-2
DNA: TGTGCCAGCACCCGGATGGGGGCTAATGAGCAGTTCTTC; CDR3: CASTRMGANEQFF; D: NA; length: 13; size: NA; J: TRBJ2-1; V: TRBV7-2
DNA: TGTGCCAGCAGCGTGCGGGTGGCCCCCTCCAATGAGCAGTTCTTC; CDR3: CASSVRVAPSNEQFF; D: NA; length: 15; size: NA; J: TRBJ2-1; V: TRBV5-8
DNA: TGTGCCAGCAGTTGGGGGCAGCGGAACACCGGGGAGCTGTTTTTT; CDR3: CASSWGQRNTGELFF; D: NA; length: 15; size: NA; J: TRBJ2-2; V: TRBV2
DNA: TGTGCCAGCATGGACAGGGAAGGAAGTGGCTACACCTTC; CDR3: CASMDREGSGYTF; D: TRBD1; length: 13; size: NA; J: TRBJ1-2; V: TRBV6-5
DNA: TGTGCCAGCAGCCCCCGCACTGAAGCTTTCTTT; CDR3: CASSPRTEAFF; D: NA; length: 11; size: NA; J: TRBJ1-1; V: TRBV11-2
DNA: TGTGCCAGCACCTCATATCCAGGGAACTATGGCTACACCTTC; CDR3: CASTSYPGNYGYTF; D: NA; length: 14; size: NA; J: TRBJ1-2; V: TRBV13
DNA: TGTGCCAGCAGCGACAGGGTTAGCAATCAGCCCCAGCATTTT; CDR3: CASSDRVSNQPQHF; D: NA; length: 14; size: NA; J: TRBJ1-5; V: TRBV9
DNA: TGTGCCAGCAGCCCTAGGGGGGGAGGCTACGAGCAGTACTTC; CDR3: CASSPRGGGYEQYF; D: NA; length: 14; size: NA; J: TRBJ2-7; V: TRBV5-6
DNA: TGTGCCAGCAGTAGCTCCAGACTAGCGGGAGGGTACGAGCAGTACTTC; CDR3: CASSSSRLAGGYEQYF; D: TRBD2; length: 16; size: once; J: TRBJ2-7; V: TRBV25-1
DNA: TGTGCCAGCACTCAGGACAGGTGGAATTCCTATGGCTACACCTTC; CDR3: CASTQDRWNSYGYTF; D: TRBD1; length: 15; size: NA; J: TRBJ1-2; V: TRBV6-5
DNA: TGTGCCAGCAGCGGGGACAGCCTAGCCAAAAACATTCAGTACTTC; CDR3: CASSGDSLAKNIQYF; D: TRBD1; length: 15; size: few; J: TRBJ2-4; V: TRBV7-9
DNA: TGTGCCAGTGACCGGGACAGGACTAACGAGCAGTACTTC; CDR3: CASDRDRTNEQYF; D: TRBD1; length: 13; size: NA; J: TRBJ2-7; V: TRBV6-5
DNA: TGTGCTAGCAGCTTAGGCGGGACTAGCGGGGTTGAGACCCAGTACTTC; CDR3: CASSLGGTSGVETQYF; D: TRBD2; length: 16; size: NA; J: TRBJ2-5; V: TRBV7-7
DNA: TGTGCCAGCGGGACGGTTAGCGGGGGGAGCTCCTACAATGAGCAGTTCTTC; CDR3: CASGTVSGGSSYNEQFF; D: TRBD2; length: 17; size: NA; J: TRBJ2-1; V: TRBV2
DNA: TGTGCCAGCAGCTTATTAGTCTACGAGCAGTACTTC; CDR3: CASSLLVYEQYF; D: NA; length: 12; size: NA; J: TRBJ2-7; V: TRBV7-2
DNA: TGTGCCAGCAAAGGGGCTCGGAACACCGGGGAGCTGTTTTTT; CDR3: CASKGARNTGELFF; D: NA; length: 14; size: few; J: TRBJ2-2; V: TRBV6-5
DNA: TGTGCCACCAGCAGAGTGAGGTCGGGACAGGGGGCCCACGAGCAGTACTTC; CDR3: CATSRVRSGQGAHEQYF; D: TRBD1; length: 17; size: NA; J: TRBJ2-7; V: TRBV15
DNA: TGTGCCAGTGCGGGTGACTACGAGCAGTACTTC; CDR3: CASAGDYEQYF; D: NA; length: 11; size: NA; J: TRBJ2-7; V: TRBV19
DNA: TGTGCCAGTAGTATTCCCCAGGGAGGGACTGAAGCTTTCTTT; CDR3: CASSIPQGGTEAFF; D: NA; length: 14; size: NA; J: TRBJ1-1; V: TRBV19
DNA: TGTGCCAGTAGTATGGGCAGGGAAACGAACTATGGCTACACCTTC; CDR3: CASSMGRETNYGYTF; D: NA; length: 15; size: NA; J: TRBJ1-2; V: TRBV19
DNA: TGTGCCAGCAGTTACTCGGGCGGGGGGGCCGAAGAGCAGTACTTC; CDR3: CASSYSGGGAEEQYF; D: TRBD2; length: 15; size: NA; J: TRBJ2-7; V: TRBV6-5
DNA: TGTGCCAGCTCTATAGTTGGGGGGGGGAACACTGAAGCTTTCTTT; CDR3: CASSIVGGGNTEAFF; D: NA; length: 15; size: NA; J: TRBJ1-1; V: TRBV27
DNA: TGTGCCAGCAGCTTGGATGGGGGGACTAGCAGGACAGATACGCAGTATTTT; CDR3: CASSLDGGTSRTDTQYF; D: TRBD2; length: 17; size: NA; J: TRBJ2-3; V: TRBV5-6
DNA: TGCGCCAGCCGCTGGGGAGGGCAGGGCGACACTGAAGCTTTCTTT; CDR3: CASRWGGQGDTEAFF; D: NA; length: 15; size: few; J: TRBJ1-1; V: TRBV5-1
DNA: TGTGCCAGCAGCGCACGACTGGAGAGCGGGGAGAGCAGAGATACGCAGTATTTT; CDR3: CASSARLESGESRDTQYF; D: TRBD2; length: 18; size: NA; J: TRBJ2-3; V: TRBV9
DNA: TGTGCCAGCAGTCTAGGGTCTAGCGGCACTGGGGCAGATACGCAGTATTTT; CDR3: CASSLGSSGTGADTQYF; D: TRBD2; length: 17; size: NA; J: TRBJ2-3; V: TRBV28
DNA: TGTGCCAGCAGCCCCAAGGTCAGGCTGAACACTGAAGCTTTCTTT; CDR3: CASSPKVRLNTEAFF; D: NA; length: 15; size: few; J: TRBJ1-1; V: TRBV7-9